These 20 T cell receptor beta chains were all obtained from the same sample, sequenced in a study of T-cell reconstitution after alpha-beta-depleted transplantation in children. The authors prepared the TCRbeta library with unique molecular identifiers. MiXCR, run by TCRdb on the PCR reads, gives a single entry per CDR3 protein. The sample includes 500,000 or so distinct CDR3 sequences, around 10% of them seen just once. The source material was PBMCs, mostly from graft donor cells, sampled 180 days after TCRalphabeta/CD19-depleted stem cell transplant. All receptors come from a female patient under 10 years old who had a stem cell transplant for aplastic anemia, so the T cells may come from the graft donor.

The chain is built from TRBV9 and TRBJ1-1, with TRBD1 matching 12 bases. V shed 3 bases, J shed 9 bases, and the junction held 6 bases outside the gene matches. Germline V gene data show CDR1 as SGDLS and CDR2 as YYNGEE. The CDR3 has 14 residues. This CDR3 reads CASSGDRGRGKAFF. The CDR3 DNA reads TGTGCCAGCAGCGGGGACAGGGGGCGGGGAAAAGCTTTCTTT.

The chain joins TRBV30 to TRBJ2-5, with 9 bases lining up with TRBD1. Germline V gene sequence: CDR1 GTSNPN, CDR2 SVGIG (reference sequence). The CDR3 length is 12 residues. J was trimmed by 4 bases and V by 4 bases; bases with no gene match: 1. The CDR3 is CAWKTGGETQYF. The CDR3 nucleotides read TGTGCCTGGAAGACAGGGGGAGAGACCCAGTACTTC.

The genes are TRBV15 and TRBJ2-5; weak D call: TRBD2 (5 bases). The CDR3 contains 15 residues. Looked up from germline, CDR1 is LNHNV and CDR2 is YYDKDF (reference sequence). The V and J ends lost 0 bases and 5 bases respectively, with 13 bases between them. CDR3 in amino acids: CATSRDRGSAETQYF. The CDR3 coding sequence is TGTGCCACCAGCAGAGATCGGGGTAGCGCGGAGACCCAGTACTTC.

The gene calls are TRBV7-6 and TRBJ2-1, with TRBD2 matching 13 bases. The CDR3 extends over 22 amino acids. The junction had 21 bases not matched to a gene; V was cut back by 1 base and J by 6 bases. CDR1 and CDR2 (germline): SGHVS, FNYEAQ. The CDR3 DNA follows: TGTGCCAGCAGCTTAGTTCTCCCGGGACTAGCGGGAAAATCCCTTTATCGCAATGAGCAGTTCTTC. Protein: CASSLVLPGLAGKSLYRNEQFF.

The chain recombines TRBV28 with TRBJ2-1; 10 nucleotides match TRBD2. CDR3 length: 16 residues. V shed 3 bases, J shed 4 bases, and the junction held 6 bases outside the gene matches. Germline loops: CDR1 MDHEN, CDR2 SYDVKM. The CDR3 protein is CASSLWTSGLYNEQFF. The DNA for the CDR3 is TGTGCCAGCAGTTTGTGGACTAGCGGATTATACAATGAGCAGTTCTTC. The whole variable domain, filled in from reference TRBV28 and TRBJ2-1, reads DVKVTQSSRYLVKRTGEKVFLECVQDMDHENMFWYRQDPGLGLRLIYFSYDVKMKEKGDIPEGYSVSREKKERFSLILESASTNQTSMYLCASSLWTSGLYNEQFFGPGTRLTVL.

This clonotype has only a few counts. The V gene is TRBV28, the J gene TRBJ1-5; the match to TRBD1 covers 10 bases. The CDR3 loop spans 15 amino acids. CDR1 MDHEN and CDR2 SYDVKM come from the germline V gene. V trimming: 8 bases; J trimming: 6 bases; junction bases outside the gene matches: 10. In DNA form, the CDR3 reads TGTGCCAGCCGCTTTTCGGACAGGGGGGCTCAGCCCCAGCATTTT. Translated, it gives CASRFSDRGAQPQHF.

This clonotype was seen only a few times. Germline and junction disagree at one end, which may indicate a read error. The rearrangement joins TRBV20-1 to TRBJ2-5, with 7 bases lining up with TRBD1. The germline V gene has CDR1 DFQATT and CDR2 SNEGSKA (reference sequence). This CDR3 is 13 amino acids long. The CDR3 region is CSARGTVRETQYF. Written as DNA, the CDR3 is TGCAGTGCCAGAGGGACAGTTCGGGAGACCCAGTACTTC.

This clonotype turned up a few times. This chain links TRBV11-2 with TRBJ2-3, with 8 nucleotides matching TRBD2. The V and J ends lost 1 base and 5 bases, in that order; junction bases with no gene match: 5. The CDR3 loop spans 15 amino acids. In germline, CDR1 is SGHAT, CDR2 FQNNGV. In nucleotides, the CDR3 is TGTGCCAGCAGCTTAGCCCGACGGGGGGGAGATACGCAGTATTTT. Amino acids: CASSLARRGGDTQYF.

The chain joins TRBV7-2 to TRBJ2-2, with D unresolved. Germline CDR1 is SGHTA and CDR2 is FQGNSA. The CDR3 sequence is 16 residues long. Trimming removed 3 bases from V and 1 base from J, with 12 bases in between. CDR3 sequence (DNA): TGTGCCAGCAGCTTCGGGTTTGGGTTGAACACCGGGGAGCTGTTTTTT. Translation: CASSFGFGLNTGELFF.

This clonotype has a handful of counts. V is TRBV11-2 and J is TRBJ2-2; either TRBD1 or TRBD2 may supply D (5 bases each). The CDR3 extends over 19 amino acids. The germline gives CDR1 SGHAT, CDR2 FQNNGV. V shed 1 base and J shed 6 bases, with 24 bases lying between them. As DNA, the CDR3 is TGTGCCAGCAGCTTAGGTCAGGCCTGGGACCGGCTCATCCCCGGGGAGCTGTTTTTT. It specifies CASSLGQAWDRLIPGELFF.

The rearrangement uses TRBV29-1 and TRBJ1-1; weak D call: TRBD1 (5 bases). The CDR3 spans 15 residues. V was shortened by 1 base and J by 4 bases, with 16 bases between the two germline ends. CDR1 and CDR2 (germline): SQVTM, ANQGSEA. The CDR3 DNA is TGCAGCGTTGAAGCTTATTATCAGGGAGGCACTGAAGCTTTCTTT. Translation gives CSVEAYYQGGTEAFF.

This clonotype was found a few times. The rearrangement uses TRBV27 and TRBJ2-4; D could derive from TRBD1 or TRBD2 (5 bases each). The CDR3 extends over 15 amino acids. V was clipped by 3 bases and J by 6 bases, with 15 bases between them. Germline V gives CDR1 MNHEY, CDR2 SMNVEV (reference sequence). The CDR3 DNA reads as TGTGCCAGCAGTTTTTCCGCGGGTCAGGGAAACATTCAGTACTTC. As protein: CASSFSAGQGNIQYF.

V is TRBV20-1 and J is TRBJ2-2, with 7 positions matching TRBD2. The CDR3 is made up of 13 amino acids. CDR1 is DFQATT and CDR2 is SNEGSKA in the germline V gene (reference sequence). The trim removed 3 bases at V and 7 bases at J, leaving 5 bases unmatched. The CDR3 reads CSASKLASGELFF. The CDR3, as DNA: TGCAGTGCTAGTAAACTAGCGAGCGGGGAGCTGTTTTTT.

This clonotype appeared a few times. The chain joins TRBV4-3 to TRBJ2-1; perhaps D is TRBD1 or TRBD2 (5 bases each). Per germline, CDR1 LGHNA and CDR2 YSLEER. This CDR3 has 15 residues. Trimming stripped 1 base from V and 4 bases from J, with 11 bases between. CDR3 in DNA: TGCGCCAGCAGCCAAGTGGGACCAAGTTACAATGAGCAGTTCTTC. The encoded protein is CASSQVGPSYNEQFF.

This clonotype was seen more than once but under ten times. CDR3 protein: CASSLNWPPGAQETQYF. As DNA, the CDR3 is TGTGCCAGCAGTCTAAACTGGCCTCCCGGGGCCCAAGAGACCCAGTACTTC. The chain carries TRBV7-6 and TRBJ2-5; D possibly uses TRBD1 or TRBD2 (5 bases each). In germline, CDR1 is SGHVS, CDR2 FNYEAQ. The CDR3 totals 17 residues. V was cut by 6 bases and J by 1 base, with 21 bases left in between.

This clonotype was seen at least ten times. This chain links TRBV10-3 with TRBJ1-1; 8 nucleotides align to TRBD1. This CDR3 is 13 amino acids long. Per the germline V gene, CDR1 is ENHRY and CDR2 is SYGVKD. V lost 11 bases and J lost 1; bases outside the gene matches: 6. CDR3 nucleotides: TGTGCCGCCCGGACAGGGAAGAACACTGAAGCTTTCTTT. Translation: CAARTGKNTEAFF.

The rearrangement links TRBV5-5 to TRBJ2-7; perhaps TRBD1 as D (6 bases). The ends were cut back, 0 bases at V and 3 bases at J, with 13 bases in the middle. This CDR3 comprises 15 residues. CDR1 is SGHKS, CDR2 YYEKEE, per germline (reference sequence). The CDR3 region has the DNA TGTGCCAGCAGCTTGGCATGGGTAGGGGGCTACGAGCAGTACGTC. This codes for CASSLAWVGGYEQYV.

There are many counts of this clonotype. This chain connects TRBV18 to TRBJ1-3, with 7 bases identical to TRBD1. CDR3 length: 14 amino acids. Germline CDR1 and CDR2: KGHSH and LQKENI. V trimming: 5 bases; J trimming: 2 bases; junction bases outside the gene matches: 3. CDR3 residues: CASSSTGAGNTIYF. DNA of the CDR3: TGTGCCAGCTCATCAACAGGGGCTGGAAACACCATATATTTT. The entire variable domain, with the rest obtained from reference TRBV18 and TRBJ1-3, is as follows: NAGVMQNPRHLVRRRGQEARLRCSPMKGHSHVYWYRQLPEEGLKFMVYLQKENIIDESGMPKERFSAEFPKEGPSILRIQQVVRGDSAAYFCASSSTGAGNTIYFGEGSWLTVV.

Only a few counts were recorded for this clonotype. The chain links TRBV4-3 to TRBJ2-5; TRBD1 matches 7 bases. The trim removed 0 bases at V and 4 bases at J, leaving 11 bases unmatched. This CDR3 region has 17 residues. Germline CDR1 is LGHNA and CDR2 is YSLEER. In DNA, the CDR3 is TGCGCCAGCAGCCAAGACCTGGACAGGTTCTATAGAGAGACCCAGTACTTC. This gives the protein CASSQDLDRFYRETQYF.

This clonotype was recorded at least ten times. This chain uses TRBV20-1 with TRBJ2-7; the match to TRBD2 covers 14 bases. CDR3 length: 14 residues. CDR1 DFQATT and CDR2 SNEGSKA come from the germline V gene (reference sequence). V was pared by 0 bases and J by 8 bases, with 3 bases of the junction left unmatched. CDR3 bases: TGCAGTGCTAGAGAGGGACTAGCGGGAGCGCAGCAGTACTTC. Amino acid sequence: CSAREGLAGAQQYF.